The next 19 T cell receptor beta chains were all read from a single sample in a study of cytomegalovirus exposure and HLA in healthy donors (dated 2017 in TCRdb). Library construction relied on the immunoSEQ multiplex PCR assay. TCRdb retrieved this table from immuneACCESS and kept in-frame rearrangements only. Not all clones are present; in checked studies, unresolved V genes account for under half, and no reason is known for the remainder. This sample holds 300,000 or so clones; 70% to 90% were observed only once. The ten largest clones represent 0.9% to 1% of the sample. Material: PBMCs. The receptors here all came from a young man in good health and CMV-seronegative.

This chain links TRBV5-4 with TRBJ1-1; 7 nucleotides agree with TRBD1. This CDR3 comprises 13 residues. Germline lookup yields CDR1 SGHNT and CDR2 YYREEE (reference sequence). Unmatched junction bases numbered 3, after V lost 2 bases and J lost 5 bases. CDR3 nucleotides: TGTGCCAGCAGCTTTACAGGGGAAACTGAAGCTTTCTTT. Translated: CASSFTGETEAFF. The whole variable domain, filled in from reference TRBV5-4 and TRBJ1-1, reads ETGVTQSPTHLIKTRGQQVTLRCSSQSGHNTVSWYQQALGQGPQFIFQYYREEENGRGNFPPRFSGLQFPNYSSELNVNALELDDSALYLCASSFTGETEAFFGQGTRLTVV.

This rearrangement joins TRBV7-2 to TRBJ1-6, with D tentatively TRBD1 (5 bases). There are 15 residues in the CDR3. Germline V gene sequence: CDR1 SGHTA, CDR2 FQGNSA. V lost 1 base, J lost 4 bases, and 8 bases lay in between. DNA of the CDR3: TGTGCCAGCAGCTTAGACAGGTTTTATAATTCACCCCTCCACTTT. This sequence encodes CASSLDRFYNSPLHF.

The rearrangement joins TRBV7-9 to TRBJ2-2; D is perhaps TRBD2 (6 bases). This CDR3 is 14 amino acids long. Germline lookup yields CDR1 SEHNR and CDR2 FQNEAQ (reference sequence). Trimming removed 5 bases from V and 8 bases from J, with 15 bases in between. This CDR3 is CASSRRPGTGELFF. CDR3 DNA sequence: TGTGCCAGCAGCCGACGACCGGGGACTGGGGAGCTGTTTTTT.

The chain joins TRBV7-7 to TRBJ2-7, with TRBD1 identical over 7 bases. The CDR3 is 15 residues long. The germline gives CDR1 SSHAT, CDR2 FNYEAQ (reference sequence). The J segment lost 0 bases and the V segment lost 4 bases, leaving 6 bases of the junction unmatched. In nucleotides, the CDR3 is TGTGCCAGCAGCTCAGGACAGGCGAACTCCTACGAGCAGTACTTC. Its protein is CASSSGQANSYEQYF.

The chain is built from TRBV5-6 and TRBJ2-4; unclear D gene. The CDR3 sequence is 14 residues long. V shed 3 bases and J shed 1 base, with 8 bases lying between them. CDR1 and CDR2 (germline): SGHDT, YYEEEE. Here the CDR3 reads CASSSPPAKNIQYF. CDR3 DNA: TGTGCCAGCAGCTCTCCCCCCGCCAAAAACATTCAGTACTTC.

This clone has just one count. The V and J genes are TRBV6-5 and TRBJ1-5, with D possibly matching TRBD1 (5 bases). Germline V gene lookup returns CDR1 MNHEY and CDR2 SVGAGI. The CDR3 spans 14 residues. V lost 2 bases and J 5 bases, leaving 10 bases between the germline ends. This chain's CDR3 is CASSYGGGDQPQHF. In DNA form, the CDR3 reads TGTGCCAGCAGTTACGGGGGAGGGGATCAGCCCCAGCATTTT.

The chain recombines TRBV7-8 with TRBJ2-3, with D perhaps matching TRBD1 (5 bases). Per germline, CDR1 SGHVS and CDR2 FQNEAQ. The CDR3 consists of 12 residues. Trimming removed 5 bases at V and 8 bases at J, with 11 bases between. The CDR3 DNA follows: TGTGCCAGCAGCAGGGGTCCGGCTACGCAGTATTTT. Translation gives CASSRGPATQYF. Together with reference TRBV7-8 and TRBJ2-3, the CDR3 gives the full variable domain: GAGVSQSPRYKVAKRGQDVALRCDPISGHVSLFWYQQALGQGPEFLTYFQNEAQLDKSGLPSDRFFAERPEGSVSTLKIQRTQQEDSAVYLCASSRGPATQYFGPGTRLTVL.

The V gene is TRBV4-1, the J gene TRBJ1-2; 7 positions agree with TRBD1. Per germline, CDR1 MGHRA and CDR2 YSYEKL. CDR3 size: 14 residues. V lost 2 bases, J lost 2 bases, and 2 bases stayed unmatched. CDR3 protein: CASSQPQGNYGYTF. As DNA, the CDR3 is TGCGCCAGCAGCCAACCACAGGGGAACTATGGCTACACCTTC.

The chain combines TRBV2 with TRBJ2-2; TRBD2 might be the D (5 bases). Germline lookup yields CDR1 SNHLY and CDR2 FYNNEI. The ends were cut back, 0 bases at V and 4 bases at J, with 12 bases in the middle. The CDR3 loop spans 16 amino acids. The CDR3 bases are TGTGCCAGCAGTGAAGCAGGCCTAGCCAGCACCGGGGAGCTGTTTTTT. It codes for CASSEAGLASTGELFF.

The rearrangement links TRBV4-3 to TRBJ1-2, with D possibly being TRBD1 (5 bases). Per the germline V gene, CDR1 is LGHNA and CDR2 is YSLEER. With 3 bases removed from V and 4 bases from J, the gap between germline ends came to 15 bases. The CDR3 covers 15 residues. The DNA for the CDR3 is TGCGCCAGCAGCCAGGCGCGGGGACTCTCCTATGGCTACACCTTC. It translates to CASSQARGLSYGYTF.

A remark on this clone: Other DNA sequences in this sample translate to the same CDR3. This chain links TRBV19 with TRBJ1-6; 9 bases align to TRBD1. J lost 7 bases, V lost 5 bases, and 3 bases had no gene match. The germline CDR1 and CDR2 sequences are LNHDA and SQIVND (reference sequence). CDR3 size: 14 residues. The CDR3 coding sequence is TGTGCCAGTAGTTTGGACAGGGGCAATTCACCCCTCCACTTT. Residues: CASSLDRGNSPLHF.

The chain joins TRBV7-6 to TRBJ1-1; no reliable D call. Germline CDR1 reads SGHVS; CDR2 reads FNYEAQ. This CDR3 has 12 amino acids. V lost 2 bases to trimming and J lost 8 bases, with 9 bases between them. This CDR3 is CASSLRGREAFF. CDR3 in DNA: TGTGCCAGCAGCTTAAGAGGGAGGGAAGCTTTCTTT.

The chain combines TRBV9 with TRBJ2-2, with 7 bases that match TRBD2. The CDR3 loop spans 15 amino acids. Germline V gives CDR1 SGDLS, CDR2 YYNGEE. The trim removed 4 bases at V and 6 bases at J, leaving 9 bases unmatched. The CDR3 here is CASSPGLSRPGELFF. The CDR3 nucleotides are TGTGCCAGCAGCCCGGGACTATCGAGGCCCGGGGAGCTGTTTTTT.

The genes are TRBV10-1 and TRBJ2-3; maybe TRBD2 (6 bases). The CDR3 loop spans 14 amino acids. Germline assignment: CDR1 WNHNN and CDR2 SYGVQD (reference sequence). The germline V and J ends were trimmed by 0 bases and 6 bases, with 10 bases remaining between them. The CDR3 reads CASSESWAGDTQYF. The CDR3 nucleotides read TGCGCCAGCAGTGAGTCGTGGGCGGGGGATACGCAGTATTTT.

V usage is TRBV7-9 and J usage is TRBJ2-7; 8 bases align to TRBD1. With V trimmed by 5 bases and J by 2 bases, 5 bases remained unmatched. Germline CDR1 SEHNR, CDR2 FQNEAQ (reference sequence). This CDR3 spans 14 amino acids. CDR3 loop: CASSALTGAYEQYF. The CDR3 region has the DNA TGTGCCAGCAGCGCGCTGACAGGGGCCTACGAGCAGTACTTC. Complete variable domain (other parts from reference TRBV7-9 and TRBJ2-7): DTGVSQNPRHKITKRGQNVTFRCDPISEHNRLYWYRQTLGQGPEFLTYFQNEAQLEKSRLLSDRFSAERPKGSFSTLEIQRTEQGDSAMYLCASSALTGAYEQYFGPGTRLTVT.

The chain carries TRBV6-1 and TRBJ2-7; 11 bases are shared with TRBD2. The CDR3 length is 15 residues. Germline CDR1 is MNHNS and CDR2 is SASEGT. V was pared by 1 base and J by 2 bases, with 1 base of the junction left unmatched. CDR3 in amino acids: CASSEGGLAAYEQYF. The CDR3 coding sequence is TGTGCCAGCAGTGAAGGGGGACTAGCGGCCTACGAGCAGTACTTC.

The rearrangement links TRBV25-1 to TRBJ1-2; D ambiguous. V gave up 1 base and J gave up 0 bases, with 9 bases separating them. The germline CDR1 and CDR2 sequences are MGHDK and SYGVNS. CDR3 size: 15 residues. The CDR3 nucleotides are TGTGCCAGCAGTGAATCGCGCGTAGCTAACTATGGCTACACCTTC. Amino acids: CASSESRVANYGYTF.

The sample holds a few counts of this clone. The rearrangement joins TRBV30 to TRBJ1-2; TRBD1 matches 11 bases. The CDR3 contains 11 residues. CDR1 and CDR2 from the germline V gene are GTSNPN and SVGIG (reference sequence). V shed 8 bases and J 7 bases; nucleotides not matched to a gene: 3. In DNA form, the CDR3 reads TGTGCCGGACAGGGGGCGGTTGGCTACACCTTC. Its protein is CAGQGAVGYTF.

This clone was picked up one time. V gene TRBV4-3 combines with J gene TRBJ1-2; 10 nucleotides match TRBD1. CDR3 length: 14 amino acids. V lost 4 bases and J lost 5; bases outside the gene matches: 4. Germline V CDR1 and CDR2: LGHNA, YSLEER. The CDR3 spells CASSRDRGKYGYTF. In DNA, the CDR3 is TGCGCCAGCAGCCGGGACAGGGGCAAATATGGCTACACCTTC.